The 9 T cell receptor beta chains presented below share a single source sample, sequenced in a study of blood T cell repertoires in COVID-19. TCRdb keeps only in-frame clones here, not all; method: immunoSEQ multiplex PCR. The data hold about 92,000 clones, with 85% observed a single time. Sample: peripheral blood. These receptors were taken from a man older than 75 with acute or convalescent COVID-19.

This chain connects TRBV7-3 to TRBJ2-1; TRBD2 matches at 9 bases. The CDR3 sequence is 16 residues long. Germline loops: CDR1 SGHTA, CDR2 FQGTGA. The ends lost 4 bases at V and 2 bases at J; junction bases unmatched: 6. The CDR3 DNA reads TGTGCCAGCAGCTCCGAGGGACTAGCTACCTACAATGAGCAGTTCTTC. Protein: CASSSEGLATYNEQFF. Full variable domain (outside the CDR3, taken from reference TRBV7-3 and TRBJ2-1): GAGVSQTPSNKVTEKGKYVELRCDPISGHTALYWYRQSLGQGPEFLIYFQGTGAADDSGLPNDRFFAVRPEGSVSTLKIQRTERGDSAVYLCASSSEGLATYNEQFFGPGTRLTVL.

This clone ranks as medium-sized. The chain has TRBV5-8 and TRBJ2-1, with a possible D match to TRBD2 (6 bases). Germline V gives CDR1 SGHTS, CDR2 YDEGEE. The germline V and J ends were trimmed by 1 base and 10 bases, with 15 bases remaining between them. The CDR3 length is 14 residues. The CDR3 nucleotides are TGTGCCAGCAGCTTGTTGGGGGGAGTGGGCGAGCAGTTCTTC. Translation: CASSLLGGVGEQFF. The full variable domain, its missing parts supplied by reference TRBV5-8 and TRBJ2-1, is EAGVTQSPTHLIKTRGQQATLRCSPISGHTSVYWYQQALGLGLQFLLWYDEGEERNRGNFPPRFSGRQFPNYSSELNVNALELEDSALYLCASSLLGGVGEQFFGPGTRLTVL.

The chain recombines TRBV4-2 with TRBJ2-7; TRBD2 aligns across 7 bases. Germline V gives CDR1 LGHNA, CDR2 YNFKEQ. The CDR3 extends over 15 amino acids. V was pared by 0 bases and J by 3 bases, with 5 bases of the junction left unmatched. The CDR3 region is CASSQEKLASYEQYF. The CDR3 coding sequence is TGTGCCAGCAGCCAAGAAAAACTAGCGAGCTACGAGCAGTACTTC.

The rearrangement links TRBV4-3 to TRBJ1-4; D is perhaps TRBD1 (6 bases). Germline V gives CDR1 LGHNA, CDR2 YSLEER. V gave up 4 bases and J gave up 5 bases, with 20 bases separating them. The CDR3 contains 17 residues. Here the CDR3 reads CASSRAPWRTDNEKLFF. CDR3 DNA sequence: TGCGCCAGCAGCCGGGCTCCCTGGAGGACAGACAATGAAAAACTGTTTTTT.

This chain links TRBV28 with TRBJ2-5, with a weak D call TRBD1 (6 bases). Germline V gene sequence: CDR1 MDHEN, CDR2 SYDVKM. Trimming removed 5 bases from V and 1 base from J, with 14 bases in between. This CDR3 has 15 amino acids. The CDR3 spells CASSPTQQGQETQYF. The CDR3 bases are TGTGCCAGCAGTCCCACTCAACAGGGCCAAGAGACCCAGTACTTC.

The chain couples TRBV6-6 to TRBJ1-6, with 10 bases lining up with TRBD1. Germline loops: CDR1 MNHNY, CDR2 SVGAGI (reference sequence). The junction had 6 bases not matched to a gene; V was cut back by 6 bases and J by 7 bases. This CDR3 comprises 15 residues. The CDR3 loop is CASRDPGQGNSPLHF. CDR3 bases: TGTGCCAGCAGAGACCCGGGACAGGGGAATTCACCCCTCCACTTT.

This clone was seen a single time. This rearrangement joins TRBV5-6 to TRBJ2-5; the match to TRBD1 covers 7 bases. V shed 5 bases, J shed 3 bases, and the junction held 4 bases outside the gene matches. This CDR3 is built from 13 residues. Germline CDR1 and CDR2: SGHDT and YYEEEE. The CDR3 sequence: CASRPGTEETQYF. Written as DNA, the CDR3 is TGTGCCAGCAGACCCGGGACAGAAGAGACCCAGTACTTC.

The chain recombines TRBV7-3 with TRBJ2-5, with D perhaps matching TRBD1 (5 bases). Germline V gives CDR1 SGHTA, CDR2 FQGTGA. V was shortened by 3 bases and J by 5 bases, with 16 bases between the two germline ends. The CDR3 is 15 residues long. CDR3 in DNA: TGTGCCAGCAGCTTTGGTAGGGGTAGAGGTGAGACCCAGTACTTC. The encoded protein is CASSFGRGRGETQYF.

V is TRBV7-8 and J is TRBJ2-1, with 9 bases that match TRBD2. The germline V gene has CDR1 SGHVS and CDR2 FQNEAQ. V gave up 3 bases and J gave up 4 bases; unmatched junction bases: 4. This CDR3 has 15 amino acids. As DNA, the CDR3 is TGTGCCAGCAGCTTCCTAGCGGGAAGGTACAATGAGCAGTTCTTC. Its protein product is CASSFLAGRYNEQFF.